This is a list of T cell receptor beta chains from one sample in a study of blood T cell repertoires in COVID-19. Produced via immunoSEQ multiplex PCR; TCRdb's table is partial and in-frame only. This table has about 280,000 clones, about 88% appearing once. The sequenced sample consisted of peripheral blood. The receptors stem from a woman in her seventies with COVID-19, enrolled during active disease. Both conserved end residues are part of each CDR3. The listing skips clone size in some rows; elsewhere it reads once, few, many or a size class.

V: TRBV18
J: TRBJ2-7
size: .
CDR3: CASSRREGTYEQYF

V: TRBV27
J: TRBJ2-7
size: .
CDR3: CASSLFAGALSYEQYF

V: TRBV21-1
J: TRBJ2-6
size: .
CDR3: CASYRGSGANVLTF

V: TRBV9
J: TRBJ1-5
size: .
CDR3: CASSRGHQPQHF

V: TRBV27
J: TRBJ2-7
size: .
CDR3: CASSLNVDSKLYEQYF

V: TRBV7-2
J: TRBJ2-7
size: .
CDR3: CASSRSKTASEQYF

V: TRBV28
J: TRBJ1-2
size: .
CDR3: CASTGGNYYGYTF

V: TRBV5-4
J: TRBJ1-2
size: few
CDR3: CASSRDIGGYTF

V: TRBV3-1/TRBV3-2
J: TRBJ2-3
size: .
CDR3: CASSQDTTGDFTDTQYF

V: TRBV3-1/TRBV3-2
J: TRBJ1-2
size: .
CDR3: CASSQPGNGYTF

V: TRBV6-5
J: TRBJ1-1
size: .
CDR3: CASRGAPGTEAFF

V: TRBV5-5
J: TRBJ1-2
size: .
CDR3: CASSSRTGSGYTF

V: TRBV4-1
J: TRBJ2-3
size: .
CDR3: CASSQPGLATDTQYF

V: TRBV10-3
J: TRBJ1-2
size: .
CDR3: CAISESTGAINYGYTF

V: TRBV19
J: TRBJ1-5
size: .
CDR3: CASSMGGEANQPQHF

V: TRBV28
J: TRBJ1-4
size: few
CDR3: CATSLNPGSGEKLFF

V: TRBV28
J: TRBJ2-1
size: .
CDR3: CASSLFGRGIYNEQFF

V: TRBV11-2
J: TRBJ2-3
size: .
CDR3: CASSLPVDTQYF

V: TRBV10-3
J: TRBJ2-5
size: .
CDR3: CAITTGKDQETQYF

V: TRBV18
J: TRBJ2-1
size: .
CDR3: CASSLSGGAHEQFF

V: TRBV11-2
J: TRBJ1-5
size: .
CDR3: CASSSEGIQGILGQPQHF

V: TRBV2
J: TRBJ1-2
size: .
CDR3: CASSGQGKGYGYTF

V: TRBV19
J: TRBJ1-5
size: few
CDR3: CASTATGLGDQPQHF

V: TRBV5-6
J: TRBJ1-1
size: .
CDR3: CASSLSIGVVAEAFF

V: TRBV6-2/TRBV6-3
J: TRBJ2-2
size: .
CDR3: CASSYPRFRGSGELFF

V: TRBV19
J: TRBJ1-3
size: .
CDR3: CASSPDRVGNTIYF